One sample yielded the 5 T cell receptor beta chains listed below, sequenced in a study of metastatic and nonmetastatic thyroid tumors. Patients underwent thyroid surgery, and none had received any treatment before it. TCRdb re-clonotyped the PCR reads through MiXCR. This table holds 10,000 to 15,000 clones, 25% to 35% found once. The material sequenced was tumor tissue. These receptors were collected from a female donor with papillary thyroid cancer or a benign thyroid nodule (not recorded which). Some clones in this sample may be carry-over from other donors' samples.

This clone has ten or more counts. J is TRBJ2-3 and V is TRBV10-3; TRBD2 agrees at 7 bases. Germline V gene sequence: CDR1 ENHRY, CDR2 SYGVKD. This CDR3 region has 17 residues. V was pared by 6 bases and J by 2 bases, with 14 bases of the junction left unmatched. The CDR3 is CAIRGGSRDQVTDTQYF. CDR3 coding DNA: TGTGCCATCAGGGGGGGGAGCAGGGACCAAGTCACAGATACGCAGTATTTT.

This clone was found many times. The chain uses TRBV3-1 and TRBJ2-3, with no clear D. This CDR3 has 14 residues. V shed 0 bases and J shed 10 bases, with 14 bases lying between them. The germline V gene encodes CDR1 LGHDT and CDR2 YNNKEL (reference sequence). CDR3 region: CASSQEGPPAPQYF. CDR3 in DNA: TGTGCCAGCAGCCAAGAAGGCCCGCCGGCGCCGCAGTATTTT.

This chain joins TRBV2 and TRBJ2-7, with 7 bases lining up with TRBD2. This CDR3 is 15 amino acids long. Germline assignment: CDR1 SNHLY and CDR2 FYNNEI. The V gene end was trimmed by 7 bases and the J gene end by 2 bases; junction bases not matched to a gene: 11. This chain's CDR3 is CASKGREGPAYEQYF. In DNA form, the CDR3 reads TGTGCCAGCAAGGGGAGGGAGGGCCCCGCCTACGAGCAGTACTTC.

The V gene is TRBV5-1, the J gene TRBJ2-7; 11 bases agree with TRBD1. The length of the CDR3 is 15 residues. The J segment lost 2 bases and the V segment lost 3 bases, leaving 4 bases of the junction unmatched. Germline V gives CDR1 SGHRS, CDR2 YFSETQ. As DNA, the CDR3 is TGCGCCAGCAGCTCACTGGGACAGGGGGCCTACGAGCAGTACTTC. This gives the protein CASSSLGQGAYEQYF. The whole variable domain, remainder taken from reference TRBV5-1 and TRBJ2-7, is KAGVTQTPRYLIKTRGQQVTLSCSPISGHRSVSWYQQTPGQGLQFLFEYFSETQRNKGNFPGRFSGRQFSNSRSEMNVSTLELGDSALYLCASSSLGQGAYEQYFGPGTRLTVT.

The chain recombines TRBV27 with TRBJ2-2, with a possible D match to TRBD1 (6 bases). V dropped 8 bases and J dropped 8 bases, with 15 bases sitting between them. The CDR3 is made up of 13 amino acids. Germline V lookup: CDR1 MNHEY, CDR2 SMNVEV (reference sequence). CDR3 sequence (DNA): TGTGCCAGCCAGTCGTCCGGGACAGGGGAGCTGTTTTTT. This encodes CASQSSGTGELFF.